Each of the 26 T cell receptor beta chains below was sequenced from the same sample in a study of radiation and T cells in renal cell carcinoma. The repertoire was sequenced with immunoSEQ multiplex PCR; TCRdb's copy has only in-frame clones and lacks some. The sample holds around 46,000 clones, around 83% seen once. Time point defined: baseline pretreatment blood. Noted treatment: 15 Gy SBRT to primary tumor, nephrectomy 4 weeks later. The sequenced sample was blood, obtained from a patient whose treatment included radiotherapy and nephrectomy. All receptors derive from a woman aged 70 to 79 with renal cell carcinoma.

V usage is TRBV27 and J usage is TRBJ1-5; D remains ambiguous. The length of the CDR3 is 13 residues. Germline V gene data show CDR1 as MNHEY and CDR2 as SMNVEV (reference sequence). The V end lost 6 bases, the J end lost 0 bases, and 6 bases lay between the germline ends. CDR3 DNA sequence: TGTGCCAGCAGACCCTATAGCAATCAGCCCCAGCATTTT. Translated, it gives CASRPYSNQPQHF.

V is TRBV5-5 and J is TRBJ2-7; TRBD2 might be the D (5 bases). Trimming left V 4 bases short and J 1 base short, with 15 bases between. This CDR3 has 15 amino acids. CDR1 is SGHKS, CDR2 YYEKEE, per germline (reference sequence). The CDR3 DNA is TGTGCCAGCAGCCCGCCCGGGGTACCGTCCTACGAGCAGTACTTC. It specifies CASSPPGVPSYEQYF.

The chain has TRBV5-6 and TRBJ1-2, with TRBD1 identical over 7 bases. The CDR3 extends over 16 amino acids. With 4 bases clipped from V and 3 bases from J, the junction kept 12 bases outside the gene matches. Germline CDR1 SGHDT, CDR2 YYEEEE. The CDR3 loop reads CASSTSDRAKYYGYTF. For the CDR3, the DNA is TGTGCCAGCAGCACCTCCGACAGGGCAAAATACTATGGCTACACCTTC. Drawing the rest from reference TRBV5-6 and TRBJ1-2, the complete variable domain is DAGVTQSPTHLIKTRGQQVTLRCSPKSGHDTVSWYQQALGQGPQFIFQYYEEEERQRGNFPDRFSGHQFPNYSSELNVNALLLGDSALYLCASSTSDRAKYYGYTFGSGTRLTVV.

The chain recombines TRBV7-7 with TRBJ2-1, with 12 positions matching TRBD2. V lost 1 base, J lost 6 bases, and 4 bases stayed unmatched. Germline values: CDR1 SSHAT, CDR2 FNYEAQ (reference sequence). CDR3 length: 16 amino acids. CDR3 residues: CASSLEASGGGNEQFF. In DNA form, the CDR3 reads TGTGCCAGCAGCTTAGAAGCTAGCGGGGGGGGCAATGAGCAGTTCTTC.

The V gene is TRBV4-2, the J gene TRBJ2-3, with 9 positions matching TRBD2. The CDR3 extends over 15 amino acids. V dropped 4 bases and J dropped 6; count of bases not matched to a gene: 8. The germline V gene encodes CDR1 LGHNA and CDR2 YNFKEQ. The CDR3 nucleotides are TGTGCCAGCAGCCCGGGTGCGGGGGGGCTGGATACGCAGTATTTT. Translation gives CASSPGAGGLDTQYF.

The rearrangement uses TRBV5-5 and TRBJ1-4; 9 nucleotides line up with TRBD1. This CDR3 has 17 amino acids. The junction had 8 bases not matched to a gene; V was cut back by 2 bases and J by 3 bases. Germline V gives CDR1 SGHKS, CDR2 YYEKEE (reference sequence). This CDR3 reads CASSLGQGRVANEKLFF. CDR3 nucleotide sequence: TGTGCCAGCAGCTTAGGACAGGGGAGGGTTGCTAATGAAAAACTGTTTTTT.

The chain uses TRBV19 and TRBJ2-7; D unresolved. V lost 3 bases, J lost 2 bases, and 8 bases lay in between. The CDR3 runs 13 residues. Germline CDR1 is LNHDA and CDR2 is SQIVND (reference sequence). The CDR3 protein is CASSIGLPYEQYF. The CDR3 DNA follows: TGTGCCAGTAGTATTGGTCTTCCCTACGAGCAGTACTTC.

The rearrangement uses TRBV6-1 and TRBJ1-4; D is possibly TRBD1 (6 bases). CDR1 and CDR2 (germline): MNHNS, SASEGT. This CDR3 has 15 amino acids. Trimming stripped 5 bases from V and 2 bases from J, with 12 bases between. The CDR3 sequence is CASSLTGFTNEKLFF. In DNA form, the CDR3 reads TGTGCCAGCAGTCTCACAGGGTTTACTAATGAAAAACTGTTTTTT.

This rearrangement joins TRBV2 to TRBJ2-6; no clear D. The CDR3 has 14 amino acids. Germline values: CDR1 SNHLY, CDR2 FYNNEI. Trimming removed 4 bases at V and 0 bases at J, with 4 bases between. CDR3 in amino acids: CASSASSGANVLTF. DNA of the CDR3: TGTGCCAGCAGTGCGAGCTCTGGGGCCAACGTCCTGACTTTC. The entire variable domain, with the rest obtained from reference TRBV2 and TRBJ2-6, is as follows: EPEVTQTPSHQVTQMGQEVILRCVPISNHLYFYWYRQILGQKVEFLVSFYNNEISEKSEIFDDQFSVERPDGSNFTLKIRSTKLEDSAMYFCASSASSGANVLTFGAGSRLTVL.

The chain joins TRBV11-2 to TRBJ1-4; 8 bases map to TRBD1. Germline V gives CDR1 SGHAT, CDR2 FQNNGV. V was pared by 4 bases and J by 10 bases, with 8 bases of the junction left unmatched. The CDR3 sequence is 14 residues long. In DNA, the CDR3 is TGTGCCAGCAGCTCCGGGACAGGATATGGAAAACTGTTTTTT. Translation gives CASSSGTGYGKLFF.

This chain uses TRBV7-9 with TRBJ2-3; 16 bases are a match to TRBD2. Germline V gene lookup returns CDR1 SEHNR and CDR2 FQNEAQ (reference sequence). This CDR3 comprises 16 residues. The V gene end was trimmed by 4 bases and the J gene end by 3 bases; junction bases not matched to a gene: 1. The CDR3 bases are TGTGCCAGCAGCTGGGGACTAGCGGGGGGGACAGATACGCAGTATTTT. Translated: CASSWGLAGGTDTQYF.

Only a few counts were recorded for this clone. The chain couples TRBV7-8 to TRBJ2-7; 11 bases agree with TRBD2. V dropped 1 base and J dropped 5; count of bases not matched to a gene: 13. CDR3 size: 18 residues. Germline-derived CDR1 and CDR2 are SGHVS and FQNEAQ. As DNA, the CDR3 is TGTGCCAGCAGCTTAGGGGATAGCGGGAGGGCCGTTCGCCACGAGCAGTACTTC. Translation gives CASSLGDSGRAVRHEQYF. The full variable domain, completed using reference TRBV7-8 and TRBJ2-7, is GAGVSQSPRYKVAKRGQDVALRCDPISGHVSLFWYQQALGQGPEFLTYFQNEAQLDKSGLPSDRFFAERPEGSVSTLKIQRTQQEDSAVYLCASSLGDSGRAVRHEQYFGPGTRLTVT.

A few counts support this clone. CDR3 coding DNA: TGTGCCATCAGCTCTAGTCACGAGCAGTACTTC. Protein product: CAISSSHEQYF. V and J are TRBV10-3 and TRBJ2-7; D is ambiguous. Germline CDR1 reads ENHRY; CDR2 reads SYGVKD. The CDR3 contains 11 residues. With 6 bases removed from V and 5 bases from J, the gap between germline ends came to 8 bases.

The rearrangement uses TRBV6-6 and TRBJ2-7; D not resolved. CDR3 length: 15 residues. Trimming stripped 0 bases from V and 0 bases from J, with 9 bases between. Germline values: CDR1 MNHNY, CDR2 SVGAGI (reference sequence). In DNA, the CDR3 is TGTGCCAGCAGTTACTCGAAGGGAAGCTCCTACGAGCAGTACTTC. The encoded protein is CASSYSKGSSYEQYF.

The genes are TRBV19 and TRBJ1-1; no clear D gene. In germline, CDR1 is LNHDA, CDR2 SQIVND (reference sequence). V was clipped by 6 bases and J by 3 bases, with 17 bases between them. This CDR3 comprises 15 residues. DNA of the CDR3: TGTGCCAGTAGCCTCCAATGGGGATTGGACACTGAAGCTTTCTTT. It translates to CASSLQWGLDTEAFF.

V usage is TRBV9 and J usage is TRBJ1-5; TRBD1 agrees at 7 bases. The CDR3 consists of 16 residues. Germline values: CDR1 SGDLS, CDR2 YYNGEE. V gave up 3 bases and J gave up 4 bases; unmatched junction bases: 10. The CDR3 spells CASSEPNRDRNQPQHF. DNA of the CDR3: TGTGCCAGCAGCGAACCAAACCGGGACAGAAATCAGCCCCAGCATTTT.

The rearrangement joins TRBV5-1 to TRBJ2-2; 7 bases line up with TRBD2. Trimming took 3 bases from V and 6 from J; bases not matched to a gene: 8. CDR1 and CDR2 (germline): SGHRS, YFSETQ. The CDR3 runs 15 residues. This CDR3 reads CASSYLREGSGELFF. The CDR3 bases are TGCGCCAGCAGCTACCTAAGGGAGGGATCCGGGGAGCTGTTTTTT.

The chain employs TRBV14 and TRBJ2-1; TRBD1 matches 8 bases. The V and J ends lost 0 bases and 2 bases, in that order; junction bases with no gene match: 3. The CDR3 is 16 residues long. Per germline, CDR1 SGHDN and CDR2 FVKESK. In DNA, the CDR3 is TGTGCCAGCAGCCAAGATCCAGGGGGCCCCTACAATGAGCAGTTCTTC. Amino acid sequence: CASSQDPGGPYNEQFF.

The J gene is TRBJ1-2, the V gene TRBV11-2; D might be TRBD1 (6 bases). The CDR3 extends over 13 amino acids. The V gene's germline CDR1 is SGHAT and CDR2 FQNNGV. Trimming took 3 bases from V and 8 from J, leaving 13 bases between them. The DNA for the CDR3 is TGTGCCAGCAGCTTTAGGGGGGCGGAAGGCTACACCTTC. This encodes CASSFRGAEGYTF.

This clone was picked up a small number of times. The CDR3 DNA sequence: TGTGCCAGCAGCTTGCAGCCGAACACTGAAGCTTTCTTT. Its translation: CASSLQPNTEAFF. J is TRBJ1-1 and V is TRBV5-6; D is uncertain. The V end was cut by 1 base, the J end by 1 base, with 5 bases between. In germline, CDR1 is SGHDT, CDR2 YYEEEE. The CDR3 sequence is 13 residues long.

The CDR3 region is CASKVLVRDIPSGNTIYF. In nucleotides, the CDR3 is TGTGCCAGCAAAGTACTGGTGAGAGACATTCCCTCTGGAAACACCATATATTTT. The chain has TRBV27 and TRBJ1-3; D not certain. The V gene lost 7 bases and the J gene lost 0 bases, with 22 bases spanning the gap. Germline CDR1 and CDR2: MNHEY and SMNVEV (reference sequence). The CDR3 is 18 amino acids.

V and J are TRBV4-1 and TRBJ2-2; perhaps TRBD1 as D (5 bases). The CDR3 spans 16 residues. Per germline, CDR1 MGHRA and CDR2 YSYEKL. The V and J ends lost 4 bases and 1 base respectively, with 13 bases between them. This CDR3 is CASSLLTVQNTGELFF. CDR3 bases: TGCGCCAGCAGCCTTCTGACAGTTCAGAACACCGGGGAGCTGTTTTTT.

The chain is built from TRBV7-3 and TRBJ2-2; D perhaps matches TRBD2 (5 bases). The V end lost 6 bases, the J end lost 7 bases, and 9 bases lay between the germline ends. CDR3 length equals 12 residues. Germline CDR1 SGHTA, CDR2 FQGTGA. CDR3 region: CASSTGGGELFF. The DNA for the CDR3 is TGTGCCAGCAGTACCGGAGGCGGGGAGCTGTTTTTT. Full variable domain (rest looked up from reference TRBV7-3 and TRBJ2-2): GAGVSQTPSNKVTEKGKYVELRCDPISGHTALYWYRQSLGQGPEFLIYFQGTGAADDSGLPNDRFFAVRPEGSVSTLKIQRTERGDSAVYLCASSTGGGELFFGEGSRLTVL.

The chain has TRBV6-1 and TRBJ1-5, with no clear D. Trimming took off 7 bases at V and 2 bases at J, with 12 bases between the two ends. This CDR3 spans 14 amino acids. Germline loops: CDR1 MNHNS, CDR2 SASEGT. CDR3: CASTFNGGNQPQHF. In DNA form, the CDR3 reads TGTGCCAGCACCTTTAATGGGGGCAATCAGCCCCAGCATTTT.

V gene TRBV25-1 combines with J gene TRBJ2-2; D may be TRBD2 (6 bases). Looked up from germline, CDR1 is MGHDK and CDR2 is SYGVNS. The CDR3 consists of 16 residues. With 1 base removed from V and 6 bases from J, the gap between germline ends came to 15 bases. The CDR3 DNA sequence: TGTGCCAGCAGTGAATCAGGCGGGGCGCAGGCCGGGGAGCTGTTTTTT. Its protein is CASSESGGAQAGELFF.

This clone has only one observation. The CDR3 protein is CASSLDQREGTDTQYF. The CDR3 DNA reads TGTGCCAGCAGCTTGGATCAGCGGGAGGGAACAGATACGCAGTATTTT. The chain uses TRBV5-4 and TRBJ2-3; 10 nucleotides match TRBD2. There are 16 residues in the CDR3. In germline, CDR1 is SGHNT, CDR2 YYREEE (reference sequence). The J segment lost 3 bases and the V segment lost 0 bases, leaving 4 bases of the junction unmatched.